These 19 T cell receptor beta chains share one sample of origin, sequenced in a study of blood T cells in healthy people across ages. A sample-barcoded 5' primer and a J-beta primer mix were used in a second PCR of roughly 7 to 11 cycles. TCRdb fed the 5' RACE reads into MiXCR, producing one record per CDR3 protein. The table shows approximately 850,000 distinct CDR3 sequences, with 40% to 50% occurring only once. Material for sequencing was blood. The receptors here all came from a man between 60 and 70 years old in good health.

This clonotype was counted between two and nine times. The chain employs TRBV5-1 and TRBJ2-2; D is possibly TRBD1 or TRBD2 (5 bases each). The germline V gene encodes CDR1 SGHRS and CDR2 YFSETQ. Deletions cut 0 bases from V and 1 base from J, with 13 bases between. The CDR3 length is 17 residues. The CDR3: CASSLGRGTVNTGELFF. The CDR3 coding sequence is TGCGCCAGCAGCTTGGGCCGTGGGACGGTGAACACCGGGGAGCTGTTTTTT.

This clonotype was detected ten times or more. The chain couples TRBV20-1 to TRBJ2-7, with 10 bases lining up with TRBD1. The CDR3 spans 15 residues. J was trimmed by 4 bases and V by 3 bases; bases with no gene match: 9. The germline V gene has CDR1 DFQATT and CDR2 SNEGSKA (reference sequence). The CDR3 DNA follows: TGCAGTGCTAGCCCTCTCCGGGGACAGGGGTACGAGCAGTACTTC. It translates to CSASPLRGQGYEQYF.

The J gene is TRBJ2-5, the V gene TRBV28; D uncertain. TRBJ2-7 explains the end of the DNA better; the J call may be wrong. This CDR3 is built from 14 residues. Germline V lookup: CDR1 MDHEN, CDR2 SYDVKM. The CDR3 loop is CASSEYRGTHEQYF. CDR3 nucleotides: TGTGCCAGCAGCGAATACCGAGGAACCCACGAGCAGTACTTC.

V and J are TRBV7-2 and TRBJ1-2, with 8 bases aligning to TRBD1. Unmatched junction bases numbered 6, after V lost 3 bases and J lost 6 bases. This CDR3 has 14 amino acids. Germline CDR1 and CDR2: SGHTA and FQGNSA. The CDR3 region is CASSFQQGGDGYTF. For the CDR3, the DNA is TGTGCCAGCAGCTTCCAACAGGGGGGCGATGGCTACACCTTC.

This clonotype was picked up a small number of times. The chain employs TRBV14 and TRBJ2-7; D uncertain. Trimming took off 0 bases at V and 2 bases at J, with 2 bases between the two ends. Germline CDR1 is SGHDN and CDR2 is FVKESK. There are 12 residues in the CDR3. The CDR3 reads CASSQEPYEQYF. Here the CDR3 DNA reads TGTGCCAGCAGCCAAGAACCCTACGAGCAGTACTTC. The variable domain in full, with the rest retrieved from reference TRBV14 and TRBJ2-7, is EAGVTQFPSHSVIEKGQTVTLRCDPISGHDNLYWYRRVMGKEIKFLLHFVKESKQDESGMPNNRFLAERTGGTYSTLKVQPAELEDSGVYFCASSQEPYEQYFGPGTRLTVT.

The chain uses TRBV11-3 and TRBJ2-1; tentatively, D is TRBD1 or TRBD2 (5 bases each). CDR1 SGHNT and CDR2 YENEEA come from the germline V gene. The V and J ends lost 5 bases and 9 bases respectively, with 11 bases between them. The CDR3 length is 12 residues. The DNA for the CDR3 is TGTGCCAGCAGCCCCGGGGACGGTGAGCAGTTCTTC. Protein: CASSPGDGEQFF.

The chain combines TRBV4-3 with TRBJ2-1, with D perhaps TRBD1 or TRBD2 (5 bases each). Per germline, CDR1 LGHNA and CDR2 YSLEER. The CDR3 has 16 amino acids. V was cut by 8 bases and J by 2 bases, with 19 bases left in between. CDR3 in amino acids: CASGSHAGDPYNEQFF. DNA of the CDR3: TGCGCCAGCGGGTCGCATGCCGGGGACCCCTACAATGAGCAGTTCTTC.

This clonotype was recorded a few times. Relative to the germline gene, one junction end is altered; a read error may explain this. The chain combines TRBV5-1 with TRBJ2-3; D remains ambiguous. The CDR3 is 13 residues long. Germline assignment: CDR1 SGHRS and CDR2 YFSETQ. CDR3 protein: CASSLEVADTQYF. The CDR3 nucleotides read TGCGCCAGCAGCTTGGAGGTAGCAGATACCCAGTATTTT.

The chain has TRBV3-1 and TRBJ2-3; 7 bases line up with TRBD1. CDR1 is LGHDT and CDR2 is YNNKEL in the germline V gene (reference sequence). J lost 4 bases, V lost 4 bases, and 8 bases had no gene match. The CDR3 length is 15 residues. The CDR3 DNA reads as TGTGCCAGCAGCCCCCTGGGACAGAAGTCAGATACGCAGTATTTT. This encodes CASSPLGQKSDTQYF.

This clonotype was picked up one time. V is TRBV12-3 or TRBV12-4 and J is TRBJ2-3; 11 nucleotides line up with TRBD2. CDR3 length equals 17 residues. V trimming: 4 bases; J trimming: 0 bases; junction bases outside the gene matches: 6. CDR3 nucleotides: TGTGCCAGCAGTTCCGGGACTAGCGGCACTAGCACAGATACGCAGTATTTT. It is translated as CASSSGTSGTSTDTQYF.

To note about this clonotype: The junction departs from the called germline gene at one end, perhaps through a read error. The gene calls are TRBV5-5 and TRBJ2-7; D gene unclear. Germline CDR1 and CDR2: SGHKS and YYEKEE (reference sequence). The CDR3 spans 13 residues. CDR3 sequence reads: CASSTTSPYGQYF. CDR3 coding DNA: TGTGCCAGCAGCACCACAAGCCCCTACGGGCAGTACTTC.

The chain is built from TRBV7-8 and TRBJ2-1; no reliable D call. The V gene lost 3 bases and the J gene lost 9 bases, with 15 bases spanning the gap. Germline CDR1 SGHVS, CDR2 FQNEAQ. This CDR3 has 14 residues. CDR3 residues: CASSFLSRLGEQFF. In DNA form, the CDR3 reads TGTGCCAGCAGCTTCCTTTCCCGGTTAGGTGAGCAGTTCTTC.

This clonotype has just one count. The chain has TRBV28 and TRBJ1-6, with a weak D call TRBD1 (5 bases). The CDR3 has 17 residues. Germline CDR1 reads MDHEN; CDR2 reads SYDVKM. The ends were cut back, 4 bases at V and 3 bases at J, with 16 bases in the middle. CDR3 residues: CASSSPTRGDYNSPLHF. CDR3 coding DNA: TGTGCCAGCAGTTCCCCAACTAGGGGAGACTATAATTCACCCCTCCACTTT.

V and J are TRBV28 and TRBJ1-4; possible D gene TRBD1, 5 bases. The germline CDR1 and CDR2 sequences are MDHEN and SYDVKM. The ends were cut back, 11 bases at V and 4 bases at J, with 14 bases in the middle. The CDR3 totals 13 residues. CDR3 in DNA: TGTGCCGGCCGGACACATTATAATGAAAAACTGTTTTTT. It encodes CAGRTHYNEKLFF.

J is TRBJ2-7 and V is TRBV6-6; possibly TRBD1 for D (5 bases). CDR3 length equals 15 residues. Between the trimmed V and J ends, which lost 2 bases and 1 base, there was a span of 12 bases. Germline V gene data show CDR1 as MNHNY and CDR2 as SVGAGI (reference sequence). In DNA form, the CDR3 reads TGTGCCAGCAGTTACCTCGCAGGGCCATCCTACGAGCAGTACTTC. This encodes CASSYLAGPSYEQYF.

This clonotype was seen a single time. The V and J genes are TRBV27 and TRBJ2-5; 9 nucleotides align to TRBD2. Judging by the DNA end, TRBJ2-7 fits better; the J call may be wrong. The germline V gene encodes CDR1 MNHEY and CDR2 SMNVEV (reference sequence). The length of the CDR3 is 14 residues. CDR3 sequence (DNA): TGTGCCAGCAGTTCTAGCGGGACCGATTACGAGCAGTACTTC. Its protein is CASSSSGTDYEQYF.

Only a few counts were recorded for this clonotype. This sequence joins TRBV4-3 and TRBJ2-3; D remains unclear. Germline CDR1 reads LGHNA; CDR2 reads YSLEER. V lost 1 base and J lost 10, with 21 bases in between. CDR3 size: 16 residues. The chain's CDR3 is CASSQASGPTPRAQYF. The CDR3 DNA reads TGCGCCAGCAGCCAAGCCTCCGGACCCACTCCTCGGGCGCAGTATTTT.

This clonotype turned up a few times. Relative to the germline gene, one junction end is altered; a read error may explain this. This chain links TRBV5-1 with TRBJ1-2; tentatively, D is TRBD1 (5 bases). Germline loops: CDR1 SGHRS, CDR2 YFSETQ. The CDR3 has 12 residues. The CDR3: CASSPQGDGYTF. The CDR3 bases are TGTGCCAGCAGTCCCCAGGGTGATGGCTACACCTTC.

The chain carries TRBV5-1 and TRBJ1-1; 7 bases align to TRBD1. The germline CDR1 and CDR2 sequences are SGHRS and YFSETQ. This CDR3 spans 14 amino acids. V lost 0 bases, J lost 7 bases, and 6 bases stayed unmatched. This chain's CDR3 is CASSLAGTESEAFF. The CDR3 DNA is TGCGCCAGCAGCTTGGCCGGGACAGAGAGTGAAGCTTTCTTT.